This is a list of T cell receptor beta chains from one sample in a study of blood T cell repertoires in COVID-19. Repertoires were generated with immunoSEQ multiplex PCR, while TCRdb's copy carries only in-frame clones and drops some. The data show 190,000 or so clones, less than 90% seen once. Material for sequencing was PBMCs or T cells enriched from blood (not recorded which). These receptors came from a woman aged 25-40 years who had been exposed to COVID-19. The CDR3 runs from the conserved cysteine through the conserved F or W. Each record gives: CDR3 DNA, CDR3 protein, CDR3 length, V gene, J gene, clone size, D gene. D genes are given only for firm matches. The size of a clone is reported for some rows only, either as once, few or many, or as a class for expanded clones.

TGTGCCAGCAGTTTAATGGGGGCAGGATATGGCTACACCTTC	CASSLMGAGYGYTF	14	TRBV27	TRBJ1-2	-	-
TGTGCCAGTAAAAGGTCAGGCGTCGCCCCTGAAAAACTGTTTTTT	CASKRSGVAPEKLFF	15	TRBV19	TRBJ1-4	-	-
TGTGCCATCAGAAAACTAGCGGGGGGACCCACAGATACGCAGTATTTT	CAIRKLAGGPTDTQYF	16	TRBV10-3	TRBJ2-3	once	TRBD2
TGTGCCAGCAGCTCGACAGTGAACACTGAAGCTTTCTTT	CASSSTVNTEAFF	13	TRBV28	TRBJ1-1	-	-
TGCGCCAGCAGACTTACTAGCGGGACAGATACGCAGTATTTT	CASRLTSGTDTQYF	14	TRBV5-1	TRBJ2-3	-	TRBD2
TGTGCCAGCAGTGGGGAGGGATCACGACAGCCCCAGCATTTT	CASSGEGSRQPQHF	14	TRBV2	TRBJ1-5	-	-
TGCGCCAGCAGCTTAGTCACAGGGTCCTACAATGAGCAGTTCTTC	CASSLVTGSYNEQFF	15	TRBV5-1	TRBJ2-1	-	-
TGTGCCAGCAGTTGGCAGGGGTCTAGCACTGAAGCTTTCTTT	CASSWQGSSTEAFF	14	TRBV5-8	TRBJ1-1	-	-
TGTGCCAGCAGCGTCTCCGGGACAGGGCTCTCCTACGAGCAGTACTTC	CASSVSGTGLSYEQYF	16	TRBV9	TRBJ2-7	-	TRBD1
TGCGCCAGCAGCCGGGGGGACGCAGACGAGCAGTACTTC	CASSRGDADEQYF	13	TRBV5-1	TRBJ2-7	-	TRBD2
TGTGCCAGCTCACCGACTGGACAAGGCAATCAGCCCCAGCATTTT	CASSPTGQGNQPQHF	15	TRBV18	TRBJ1-5	-	-
TGTGCCACCAGTGACCCAACAGCGGCTGGAGAGACCCAGTACTTC	CATSDPTAAGETQYF	15	TRBV24-1	TRBJ2-5	-	-
TGTGCCAGTAATGCAGGGCTGTATGAAAAACTGTTTTTT	CASNAGLYEKLFF	13	TRBV19	TRBJ1-4	-	-
TGTGCCAGCAGCCCTTCCGGGAGCGAGATCGGTGGCTACACCTTC	CASSPSGSEIGGYTF	15	TRBV11-3	TRBJ1-2	once	-
TGTGCCAGCAGCCAGAACAGGGCCACCTACGAGCAGTACTTC	CASSQNRATYEQYF	14	TRBV5-4	TRBJ2-7	-	-
TGTGCCTGGAGTGTAATGACAGGGGGCACGTACGAGCAGTACTTC	CAWSVMTGGTYEQYF	15	TRBV30	TRBJ2-7	-	TRBD1
TGCAGCGTTGAAGATCCACAGGGGGGTATCTCCTACGAGCAGTACTTC	CSVEDPQGGISYEQYF	16	TRBV29-1	TRBJ2-7	-	TRBD1
TGTGCCAGCAGCACCGGGACTTCCTACAATGAGCAGTTCTTC	CASSTGTSYNEQFF	14	TRBV9	TRBJ2-1	few	-
TGTGCCAGCAGCTTGTGGGGGGGCAGGGAAGCTTTCTTT	CASSLWGGREAFF	13	TRBV5-4	TRBJ1-1	-	-
TGTGCCAGCAGCTTACAAGCGAGCACAGATACGCAGTATTTT	CASSLQASTDTQYF	14	TRBV11-3	TRBJ2-3	-	-
TGTGCCAGCAGCTTATGGGGACAGGGGTACGAGCAGTACTTC	CASSLWGQGYEQYF	14	TRBV11-3	TRBJ2-7	many	TRBD1
TGCGCCAGCAGCACCGGGGACAAGTCGAACACTGAAGCTTTCTTT	CASSTGDKSNTEAFF	15	TRBV5-1	TRBJ1-1	-	-
TGCGCCAGCAGCTTGTACAGGGAACAGACCCAGTACTTC	CASSLYREQTQYF	13	TRBV5-1	TRBJ2-5	-	-
TGTGCCAGCAGCCGCGGCGGCCCGGGCGGGGAGCTGTTTTTT	CASSRGGPGGELFF	14	TRBV13	TRBJ2-2	-	-
TGTGCCAGCAGCGTACTCCCTGCAGGGGGCGGCACCGGGGAGCTGTTTTTT	CASSVLPAGGGTGELFF	17	TRBV9	TRBJ2-2	-	TRBD1
TGCGCCAGCAGTGTGGTAGGAGACTTCTACGAGCAGTACTTC	CASSVVGDFYEQYF	14	TRBV10-2	TRBJ2-7	-	-
TGTGCCAGCAGTTTGGGGACAGGGGGCTCCGGGGAGCTGTTTTTT	CASSLGTGGSGELFF	15	TRBV27	TRBJ2-2	-	TRBD1
TGTGCCAGCAGTGAAGCGCCACGCACCGGGACTGGAAACACCATATATTTT	CASSEAPRTGTGNTIYF	17	TRBV2	TRBJ1-3	-	-
TGTGCCAGCAGTGAAGTGGGCTACACAGATACGCAGTATTTT	CASSEVGYTDTQYF	14	TRBV6-1	TRBJ2-3	once	-
TGCGCCAGTAATCACGGGGCCTACGAGCAGTACTTC	CASNHGAYEQYF	12	TRBV5-1	TRBJ2-7	-	-
TGTGCCAGCAGTGAAGCTCACAGCCTCAGCTACTATGGCTACACCTTC	CASSEAHSLSYYGYTF	16	TRBV2	TRBJ1-2	once	-